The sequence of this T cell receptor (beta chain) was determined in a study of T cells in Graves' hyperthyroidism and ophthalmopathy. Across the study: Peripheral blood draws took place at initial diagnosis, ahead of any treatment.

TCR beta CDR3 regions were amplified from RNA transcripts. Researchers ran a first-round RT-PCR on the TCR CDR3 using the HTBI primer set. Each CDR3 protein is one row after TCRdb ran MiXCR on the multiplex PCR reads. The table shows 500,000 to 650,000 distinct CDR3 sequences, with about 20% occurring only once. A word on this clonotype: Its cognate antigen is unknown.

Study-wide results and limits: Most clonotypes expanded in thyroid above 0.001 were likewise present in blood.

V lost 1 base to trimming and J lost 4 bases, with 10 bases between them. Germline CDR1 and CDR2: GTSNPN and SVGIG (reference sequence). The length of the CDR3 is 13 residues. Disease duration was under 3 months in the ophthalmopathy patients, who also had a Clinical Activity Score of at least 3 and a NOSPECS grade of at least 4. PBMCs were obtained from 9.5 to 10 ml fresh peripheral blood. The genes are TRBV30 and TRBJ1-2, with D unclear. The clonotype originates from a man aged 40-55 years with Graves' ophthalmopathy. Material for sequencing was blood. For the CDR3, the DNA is TGTGCCTGGAGTGGGAGCGGCCTCTATGGCTACACCTTC. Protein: CAWSGSGLYGYTF.